These 15 T cell receptor beta chains originate from one sample sequenced in a study of cytomegalovirus exposure and HLA in healthy donors. Measured with immunoSEQ multiplex PCR; TCRdb has only the in-frame clones, and not every one. The sample contains approximately 160,000 clones, about 89% of which appear only once. The sample consisted of PBMCs. Receptors were obtained from a woman under 30 in good health and CMV-seropositive.

The gene calls are TRBV6-6 and TRBJ2-3; 7 nucleotides agree with TRBD2. Germline V gene data show CDR1 as MNHNY and CDR2 as SVGAGI (reference sequence). Losses at the gene ends were 6 bases for V and 6 bases for J; bases not matched to a gene: 15. This CDR3 has 16 residues. CDR3 sequence: CASSMFGGVREDTQYF. CDR3 DNA sequence: TGTGCCAGCAGCATGTTTGGGGGGGTTCGTGAGGATACGCAGTATTTT.

This chain joins TRBV19 and TRBJ1-2, with D maybe TRBD1 (5 bases). Trimming took off 9 bases at V and 4 bases at J, with 18 bases between the two ends. The CDR3 is 14 amino acids. The germline gives CDR1 LNHDA, CDR2 SQIVND (reference sequence). The CDR3 nucleotides read TGTGCCAGCAGGACTAGCGGGGGTACCTATGGCTACACCTTC. It yields the protein CASRTSGGTYGYTF.

The chain is built from TRBV28 and TRBJ1-5; D is possibly TRBD1 (5 bases). The CDR3 runs 14 residues. The germline V gene has CDR1 MDHEN and CDR2 SYDVKM. Deletions cut 3 bases from V and 5 bases from J, with 11 bases between. This chain's CDR3 is CASSFSGNHQPQHF. The DNA for the CDR3 is TGTGCCAGCAGTTTTTCAGGGAACCATCAGCCCCAGCATTTT. The full variable domain, in which reference TRBV28 and TRBJ1-5 provide the parts outside the CDR3, is DVKVTQSSRYLVKRTGEKVFLECVQDMDHENMFWYRQDPGLGLRLIYFSYDVKMKEKGDIPEGYSVSREKKERFSLILESASTNQTSMYLCASSFSGNHQPQHFGDGTRLSIL.

This rearrangement joins TRBV2 to TRBJ2-1; no clear D gene. Deletions cut 1 base from V and 0 bases from J, with 16 bases between. The V gene's germline CDR1 is SNHLY and CDR2 FYNNEI. This CDR3 spans 18 amino acids. The CDR3 here is CASSEEVRSKSSYNEQFF. Here the CDR3 DNA reads TGTGCCAGCAGTGAAGAAGTCAGATCGAAATCCTCCTACAATGAGCAGTTCTTC.

The chain uses TRBV30 and TRBJ2-3, with a weak D call TRBD1 (6 bases). Germline V gene sequence: CDR1 GTSNPN, CDR2 SVGIG (reference sequence). CDR3 size: 14 residues. Trimming shortened V by 3 bases and J by 6 bases, and 16 bases separated the two germline ends. The CDR3 protein is CAWSRGQIGDTQYF. DNA for the CDR3: TGTGCCTGGAGCCGGGGACAAATAGGTGATACGCAGTATTTT.

The J gene is TRBJ2-7, the V gene TRBV29-1; 8 bases are shared with TRBD2. Germline CDR1 and CDR2: SQVTM and ANQGSEA. The CDR3 spans 13 residues. V trimming: 5 bases; J trimming: 1 base; junction bases outside the gene matches: 4. The CDR3 DNA follows: TGCAGCGTTACGGGAGGGAGGTCCTACGAGCAGTACTTC. It is translated as CSVTGGRSYEQYF.

This rearrangement joins TRBV5-1 to TRBJ1-2; 7 bases line up with TRBD1. V was pared by 4 bases and J by 0 bases, with 6 bases of the junction left unmatched. Looked up from germline, CDR1 is SGHRS and CDR2 is YFSETQ. This CDR3 is built from 15 residues. CDR3 region: CASSPPGQPNYGYTF. CDR3 DNA sequence: TGCGCCAGCAGCCCCCCGGGACAGCCTAACTATGGCTACACCTTC.

This chain uses TRBV19 with TRBJ2-7; the match to TRBD2 covers 10 bases. The CDR3 extends over 14 amino acids. CDR1 LNHDA and CDR2 SQIVND come from the germline V gene (reference sequence). The ends lost 5 bases at V and 7 bases at J; junction bases unmatched: 8. The CDR3 region is CASSGASGSGEQYF. The DNA for the CDR3 is TGTGCCAGTAGTGGGGCTAGCGGGAGTGGGGAGCAGTACTTC.

In this sample, this clone turned up once. The CDR3 region has the DNA TGTGCCAGTAGTCAAACAGGGGTGAGTGGTCAGCCCCAGCATTTT. It translates to CASSQTGVSGQPQHF. The gene calls are TRBV19 and TRBJ1-5; TRBD1 matches at 7 bases. Germline loops: CDR1 LNHDA, CDR2 SQIVND (reference sequence). This CDR3 has 15 amino acids. The J segment lost 6 bases and the V segment lost 5 bases, leaving 10 bases of the junction unmatched.

The chain uses TRBV10-1 and TRBJ1-4; no clear D. From germline, CDR1 is WNHNN and CDR2 SYGVQD (reference sequence). V lost 4 bases and J lost 2, with 5 bases in between. The CDR3 totals 13 residues. The CDR3 is CASSGGTNEKLFF. Written as DNA, the CDR3 is TGCGCCAGCAGTGGCGGGACTAATGAAAAACTGTTTTTT.

The chain combines TRBV7-9 with TRBJ2-3; TRBD2 matches 9 bases. The CDR3 extends over 15 amino acids. Per the germline V gene, CDR1 is SEHNR and CDR2 is FQNEAQ (reference sequence). Trimming took 4 bases from V and 2 from J; bases not matched to a gene: 4. The DNA for the CDR3 is TGTGCCAGCAGCTCCAGACTAGCGGCCACAGATACGCAGTATTTT. It encodes CASSSRLAATDTQYF.

The V call is TRBV4-1, the J call TRBJ2-3; 8 bases are a match to TRBD2. The CDR3 contains 16 residues. Germline loops: CDR1 MGHRA, CDR2 YSYEKL. The trim removed 2 bases at V and 8 bases at J, leaving 12 bases unmatched. DNA of the CDR3: TGCGCCAGCAGCCAACAATTAGCGGGAAATAGTGGTACGCAGTATTTT. Amino acid sequence: CASSQQLAGNSGTQYF.

The V gene is TRBV7-9, the J gene TRBJ1-2, with TRBD1 matching over 12 bases. The CDR3 covers 16 residues. The germline V gene encodes CDR1 SEHNR and CDR2 FQNEAQ (reference sequence). V gave up 0 bases and J gave up 4 bases; unmatched junction bases: 3. CDR3 loop: CASSLAGQGASYGYTF. The CDR3 DNA reads TGTGCCAGCAGCTTAGCGGGACAGGGGGCCAGCTATGGCTACACCTTC.

This clone has only one observation. V is TRBV5-6 and J is TRBJ1-2; TRBD1 matches 9 bases. This CDR3 is built from 15 residues. Germline V gene sequence: CDR1 SGHDT, CDR2 YYEEEE. Trimming removed 2 bases from V and 7 bases from J; junction bases left unmatched: 9. DNA for the CDR3: TGTGCCAGCAGCTTCCCCGGGACAGGGTGGTTTGGCTACACCTTC. Amino acid sequence: CASSFPGTGWFGYTF.

The chain recombines TRBV9 with TRBJ2-2; maybe TRBD2 (5 bases). Trimming removed 0 bases from V and 7 bases from J, with 13 bases in between. CDR3 length: 15 amino acids. Germline lookup yields CDR1 SGDLS and CDR2 YYNGEE. The DNA for the CDR3 is TGTGCCAGCAGCGTAGATGACACGGCGGGCGGGGAGCTGTTTTTT. Protein sequence: CASSVDDTAGGELFF.